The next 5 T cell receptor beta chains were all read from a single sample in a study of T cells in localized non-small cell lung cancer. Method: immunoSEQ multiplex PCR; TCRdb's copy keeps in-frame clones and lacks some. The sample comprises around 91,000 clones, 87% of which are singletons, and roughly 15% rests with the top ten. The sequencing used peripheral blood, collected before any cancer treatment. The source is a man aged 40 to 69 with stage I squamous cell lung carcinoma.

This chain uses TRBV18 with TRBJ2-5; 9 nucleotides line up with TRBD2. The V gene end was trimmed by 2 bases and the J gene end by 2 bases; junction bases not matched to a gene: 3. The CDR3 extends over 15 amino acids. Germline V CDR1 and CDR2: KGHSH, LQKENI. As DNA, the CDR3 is TGTGCCAGCTCACCAAACAGCGGGGGGCAAGAGACCCAGTACTTC. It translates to CASSPNSGGQETQYF.

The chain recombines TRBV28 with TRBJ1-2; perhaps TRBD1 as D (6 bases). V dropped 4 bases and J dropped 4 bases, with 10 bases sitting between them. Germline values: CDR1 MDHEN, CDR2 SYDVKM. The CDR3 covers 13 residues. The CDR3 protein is CASSYTGSYGYTF. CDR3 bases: TGTGCCAGCAGTTATACAGGGTCCTATGGCTACACCTTC.

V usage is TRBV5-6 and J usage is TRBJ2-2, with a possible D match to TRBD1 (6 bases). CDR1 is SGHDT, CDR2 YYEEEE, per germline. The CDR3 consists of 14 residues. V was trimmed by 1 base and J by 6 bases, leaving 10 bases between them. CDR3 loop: CASSLTGSPGELFF. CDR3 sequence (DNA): TGTGCCAGCAGCTTGACAGGGTCGCCCGGGGAGCTGTTTTTT.

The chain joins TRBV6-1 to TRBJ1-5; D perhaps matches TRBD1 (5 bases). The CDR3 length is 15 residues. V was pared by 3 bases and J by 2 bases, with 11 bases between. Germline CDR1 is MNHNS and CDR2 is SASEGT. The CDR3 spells CASSEQGGGNQPQHF. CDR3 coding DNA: TGTGCCAGCAGTGAGCAGGGAGGTGGCAATCAGCCCCAGCATTTT.

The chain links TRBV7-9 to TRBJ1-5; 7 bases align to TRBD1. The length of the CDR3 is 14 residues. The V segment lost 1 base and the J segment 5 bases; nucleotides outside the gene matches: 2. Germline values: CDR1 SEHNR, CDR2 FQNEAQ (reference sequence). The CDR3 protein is CASSLGTGDQPQHF. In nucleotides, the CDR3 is TGTGCCAGCAGCTTAGGGACAGGAGATCAGCCCCAGCATTTT.